The 24 T cell receptor beta chains in this list originate from one sample, sequenced in a study of blood T cell repertoires in COVID-19. The repertoire was sequenced with immunoSEQ multiplex PCR; TCRdb's copy has only in-frame clones and lacks some. The sample records about 210,000 clones, approximately 85% being singletons. The sequenced material came from peripheral blood. These receptors were collected from a man aged 50 to 59 with COVID-19, enrolled during active disease.

This chain connects TRBV5-1 to TRBJ2-3; 10 bases map to TRBD2. The CDR3 extends over 16 amino acids. CDR1 and CDR2 (germline): SGHRS, YFSETQ. With V trimmed by 4 bases and J by 1 base, 6 bases remained unmatched. The CDR3 DNA sequence: TGCGCCAGCAGCAATGCCGGGACTAGCGGCACAGATACGCAGTATTTT. As protein: CASSNAGTSGTDTQYF. The variable domain in full, completed from reference TRBV5-1 and TRBJ2-3, reads KAGVTQTPRYLIKTRGQQVTLSCSPISGHRSVSWYQQTPGQGLQFLFEYFSETQRNKGNFPGRFSGRQFSNSRSEMNVSTLELGDSALYLCASSNAGTSGTDTQYFGPGTRLTVL.

V gene TRBV28 combines with J gene TRBJ1-2, with 8 bases matching TRBD1. Germline CDR1 is MDHEN and CDR2 is SYDVKM. The trim removed 6 bases at V and 4 bases at J, leaving 1 base unmatched. The CDR3 extends over 12 amino acids. In nucleotides, the CDR3 is TGTGCCAGCAGGACAGGGGTCTATGGCTACACCTTC. Its translation is CASRTGVYGYTF.

The rearrangement links TRBV19 to TRBJ2-1; 8 bases are a match to TRBD2. CDR3 length equals 16 residues. The germline V gene has CDR1 LNHDA and CDR2 SQIVND (reference sequence). Trimming removed 5 bases from V and 8 bases from J; junction bases left unmatched: 14. CDR3 region: CASSSTLATGGDEQFF. The CDR3 nucleotides read TGTGCCAGTAGTTCAACCCTAGCGACCGGGGGGGATGAGCAGTTCTTC.

The chain is built from TRBV7-9 and TRBJ1-2; TRBD1 matches 8 bases. V shed 5 bases and J 8 bases; nucleotides not matched to a gene: 13. The CDR3 contains 15 residues. The germline V gene has CDR1 SEHNR and CDR2 FQNEAQ (reference sequence). The CDR3 region is CASSPWTGSTAGYTF. The DNA of the CDR3 is TGTGCCAGCAGCCCATGGACAGGGAGCACAGCAGGCTACACCTTC.

The chain combines TRBV29-1 with TRBJ2-3, with D perhaps TRBD2 (5 bases). CDR1 and CDR2 from the germline V gene are SQVTM and ANQGSEA. The CDR3 runs 11 residues. The V gene lost 0 bases and the J gene lost 14 bases, with 12 bases spanning the gap. Here the CDR3 reads CSVEDPAEAYF. DNA for the CDR3: TGCAGCGTTGAAGATCCGGCGGAGGCGTATTTT.

This sequence joins TRBV7-6 and TRBJ1-5; D ambiguous. CDR3 length: 16 amino acids. Germline CDR1 is SGHVS and CDR2 is FNYEAQ. V lost 5 bases and J lost 3, with 17 bases in between. The DNA for the CDR3 is TGTGCCAGCAGCCCCCGAGAGGTGCAGTACAATCAGCCCCAGCATTTT. This sequence encodes CASSPREVQYNQPQHF.

J is TRBJ1-1 and V is TRBV12-3 or TRBV12-4, with D unclear. The CDR3 covers 11 residues. V was pared by 6 bases and J by 3 bases, with 5 bases between. CDR3 in DNA: TGTGCCAGCAGGTCCGACACTGAAGCTTTCTTT. As protein: CASRSDTEAFF.

The chain combines TRBV14 with TRBJ1-1, with D unclear. CDR1 SGHDN and CDR2 FVKESK come from the germline V gene. The CDR3 covers 14 residues. Trimming removed 1 base at V and 1 base at J, with 7 bases between. The chain's CDR3 is CASSQVAGNTEAFF. The CDR3 coding sequence is TGTGCCAGCAGCCAAGTGGCTGGGAACACTGAAGCTTTCTTT.

V usage is TRBV28 and J usage is TRBJ1-3; D ambiguous. With 7 bases removed from V and 0 bases from J, the gap between germline ends came to 7 bases. Germline values: CDR1 MDHEN, CDR2 SYDVKM. The CDR3 covers 13 residues. CDR3 nucleotides: TGTGCCAGCACCCAGGTCTCTGGAAACACCATATATTTT. It yields the protein CASTQVSGNTIYF.

The rearrangement joins TRBV12-3 or TRBV12-4 to TRBJ2-7; D gene unclear. The V gene lost 8 bases and the J gene lost 2 bases, with 7 bases spanning the gap. The CDR3 is 11 residues long. The CDR3 spells CASSRAYEQYF. The CDR3, as DNA: TGTGCCAGCTCCCGGGCCTACGAGCAGTACTTC.

This rearrangement joins TRBV27 to TRBJ1-5; D call uncertain. Germline assignment: CDR1 MNHEY and CDR2 SMNVEV (reference sequence). The CDR3 has 13 residues. Trimming took off 5 bases at V and 4 bases at J, with 9 bases between the two ends. For the CDR3, the DNA is TGTGCCAGCAGTAACAGCCGAAATCAGCCCCAGCATTTT. Residues: CASSNSRNQPQHF.

The J gene is TRBJ2-7, the V gene TRBV4-1; a weak D match, TRBD1 (5 bases). The CDR3 length is 14 residues. Germline V gene lookup returns CDR1 MGHRA and CDR2 YSYEKL. Trimming stripped 0 bases from V and 4 bases from J, with 10 bases between. The CDR3 DNA reads TGCGCCAGCAGCCAAGATTTAAGGGGATACGAGCAGTACTTC. Its protein product is CASSQDLRGYEQYF.

The chain recombines TRBV6-5 with TRBJ1-1, with a tentative D call TRBD1 (6 bases). Trimming removed 3 bases from V and 1 base from J, with 12 bases in between. The germline gives CDR1 MNHEY, CDR2 SVGAGI. CDR3 size: 15 residues. The CDR3 is CASSYSGAGNTEAFF. The CDR3 region has the DNA TGTGCCAGCAGTTATTCAGGGGCGGGGAACACTGAAGCTTTCTTT.

This chain connects TRBV5-1 to TRBJ2-2, with TRBD1 as a possible D gene (6 bases). Trimming took 5 bases from V and 2 from J, leaving 13 bases between them. Germline V gene lookup returns CDR1 SGHRS and CDR2 YFSETQ. The CDR3 runs to 15 residues. In DNA, the CDR3 is TGCGCCAGCAGTGACAAACAGGGAAACACCGGGGAGCTGTTTTTT. This sequence encodes CASSDKQGNTGELFF.

The chain couples TRBV5-4 to TRBJ2-7; 9 nucleotides agree with TRBD2. CDR1 is SGHNT and CDR2 is YYREEE in the germline V gene (reference sequence). This CDR3 contains 17 residues. Trimming at V came to 0 bases and at J to 0 bases, leaving 7 bases not matched to a gene. The CDR3 nucleotides are TGTGCCAGCAGCTTGGTTAGCGGGGGCCTCAGCTCCTACGAGCAGTACTTC. Encoded protein: CASSLVSGGLSSYEQYF.

This chain links TRBV2 with TRBJ1-1; D not resolved. This CDR3 is built from 13 residues. Between the trimmed V and J ends, which lost 2 bases and 5 bases, there was a span of 9 bases. Germline V gene sequence: CDR1 SNHLY, CDR2 FYNNEI. This CDR3 reads CASSESSGTEAFF. CDR3 in DNA: TGTGCCAGCAGTGAAAGTTCGGGGACTGAAGCTTTCTTT.

This chain joins TRBV30 and TRBJ2-2; possible D gene TRBD2, 5 bases. There are 15 residues in the CDR3. Trimming pared 0 bases from V and 3 bases from J, leaving 11 bases between. Germline-derived CDR1 and CDR2 are GTSNPN and SVGIG (reference sequence). The DNA for the CDR3 is TGTGCCTGGAGTGTAGGGAGAACACACACCGGGGAGCTGTTTTTT. Protein sequence: CAWSVGRTHTGELFF.

This chain links TRBV19 with TRBJ1-3; D is ambiguous. The CDR3 is made up of 13 amino acids. Trimming shortened V by 2 bases and J by 3 bases, and 5 bases separated the two germline ends. The germline gives CDR1 LNHDA, CDR2 SQIVND (reference sequence). The CDR3, as DNA: TGTGCCAGTAGTATAACACATGGAAACACCATATATTTT. This encodes CASSITHGNTIYF.

J is TRBJ1-2 and V is TRBV7-9; TRBD1 might be the D (5 bases). Trimming shortened V by 3 bases and J by 7 bases, and 12 bases separated the two germline ends. Germline V gene lookup returns CDR1 SEHNR and CDR2 FQNEAQ (reference sequence). The CDR3 is made up of 13 amino acids. The DNA of the CDR3 is TGTGCCAGCAGCTTGTCAGGGTCCGGTGGCTACACCTTC. Translated: CASSLSGSGGYTF. The full variable domain, rest sourced from reference TRBV7-9 and TRBJ1-2, is DTGVSQNPRHKITKRGQNVTFRCDPISEHNRLYWYRQTLGQGPEFLTYFQNEAQLEKSRLLSDRFSAERPKGSFSTLEIQRTEQGDSAMYLCASSLSGSGGYTFGSGTRLTVV.

The chain couples TRBV6-6 to TRBJ1-5; the D gene is possibly TRBD1 (5 bases). The CDR3 totals 16 residues. V dropped 5 bases and J dropped 5 bases, with 19 bases sitting between them. Germline loops: CDR1 MNHNY, CDR2 SVGAGI (reference sequence). The CDR3 here is CASSPWWQGEDQPQHF. CDR3 nucleotides: TGTGCCAGCAGTCCATGGTGGCAGGGTGAAGATCAGCCCCAGCATTTT.

V usage is TRBV24-1 and J usage is TRBJ2-1, with TRBD2 matching 8 bases. The CDR3 length is 16 residues. CDR1 is KGHDR, CDR2 SFDVKD, per germline. After removal of 2 bases from V and 6 bases from J, the junction contained 8 bases not matched to a gene. Written as DNA, the CDR3 is TGTGCCACCAGTGATTCTGGCGGGGGGCCAACCAATGAGCAGTTCTTC. Translated: CATSDSGGGPTNEQFF.

V is TRBV10-3 and J is TRBJ2-2; TRBD2 aligns across 11 bases. CDR1 is ENHRY and CDR2 is SYGVKD in the germline V gene. This CDR3 comprises 15 residues. V lost 6 bases, J lost 3 bases, and 3 bases stayed unmatched. This CDR3 is CAIRMGLADTGELFF. The CDR3 nucleotides read TGTGCCATCAGGATGGGACTAGCGGACACCGGGGAGCTGTTTTTT.

The chain is built from TRBV27 and TRBJ1-4; 7 bases line up with TRBD1. The CDR3 runs 13 residues. Germline V lookup: CDR1 MNHEY, CDR2 SMNVEV (reference sequence). Trimming cost V 11 bases and J 7 bases; bases outside gene matches: 10. The CDR3 DNA sequence: TGTGCCGCTTCGACAGGGTTGGGTGAAAAACTGTTTTTT. It is translated as CAASTGLGEKLFF.

This clone was observed a single time. The V gene is TRBV30, the J gene TRBJ2-3; D is possibly TRBD2 (7 bases). V was trimmed by 0 bases and J by 2 bases, leaving 24 bases between them. This CDR3 has 19 amino acids. The V gene's germline CDR1 is GTSNPN and CDR2 SVGIG (reference sequence). As DNA, the CDR3 is TGTGCCTGGAGTGTACGGGCGGGGGCCCGAACCACCCCCACAGATACGCAGTATTTT. Amino acids: CAWSVRAGARTTPTDTQYF.